This T cell receptor (beta chain) was sequenced in a study of preoperative IRX-2 immunotherapy in early breast cancer. Sequenced by immunoSEQ multiplex PCR; TCRdb stores in-frame clones only, minus some. This table has 25,000 to 30,000 clones, 90% appearing once. The CDR3 runs to 14 residues. Germline loops: CDR1 SGHTA, CDR2 FQGNSA. Between the trimmed V and J ends, which lost 4 bases and 4 bases, there was a span of 13 bases. Treatment of the sample: preoperative locoregional IRX-2 cytokine immunotherapy. Samples came from a phase Ib trial of preoperative locoregional IRX-2 cytokine immunotherapy. This material was collected from a patient treated with IRX-2 immunotherapy. The clonotype was recovered from a human donor with breast cancer. V gene TRBV7-2 combines with J gene TRBJ1-2, with a tentative D call TRBD1 (6 bases). CDR3 amino acids: CASSYTGTFYGYTF. As DNA, the CDR3 is TGTGCCAGCAGCTACACAGGGACGTTCTATGGCTACACCTTC.